What follows is one T cell receptor (beta chain) and its context. The sample comes from a study of blood T cell repertoires in COVID-19. The V gene end was trimmed by 5 bases and the J gene end by 3 bases; junction bases not matched to a gene: 4. The CDR3 runs to 16 residues. Germline V lookup: CDR1 MNHEY, CDR2 SMNVEV (reference sequence). Repertoires were generated with immunoSEQ multiplex PCR, while TCRdb's copy carries only in-frame clones and drops some. The sample has thousands of clones; about 91% are singletons. The gene calls are TRBV27 and TRBJ2-1; 13 nucleotides agree with TRBD2. Sequences were obtained from peripheral blood. This receptor was taken from a woman aged 50 to 65 with active COVID-19. CDR3 in amino acids: CASSPRLAGGYNEQFF. The DNA for the CDR3 is TGTGCCAGCAGTCCCCGACTAGCGGGAGGCTACAATGAGCAGTTCTTC.